The subject of this entry is one T cell receptor (beta chain). The antigen is unknown. The sample is drawn from a study of blood T cells in healthy people across ages. Study-level points and caveats: When one million T cells were used, diversity estimates were thought to be underestimates. Per million T cells, TCR beta diversity dropped roughly linearly as age increased.

The CDR3 is 13 residues long. V dropped 10 bases and J dropped 4 bases, with 14 bases sitting between them. Per germline, CDR1 MNHNS and CDR2 SASEGT. A sample-barcoded 5' primer and a J-beta primer mix were used in a second PCR of about 7 to 12 cycles. The authors tagged each cDNA molecule using a template-switch adaptor with 12 random nucleotides. MiXCR, applied by TCRdb to the 5' RACE reads, yields one record per CDR3 protein. The repertoire holds 1,500,000 or so distinct CDR3 sequences, approximately 63% seen once, with approximately 7% in the top ten. The sequence derives from a man between 18 and 29 years old in good health. The chain is built from TRBV6-1 and TRBJ2-1; the D call may be TRBD1 or TRBD2 (5 bases each). The source material was blood. CDR3 DNA sequence: TGTGCCACTGAGGGACCAAGGTACAATGAGCAGTTCTTC. Its translation is CATEGPRYNEQFF.